Each of the 4 T cell receptor beta chains below was sequenced from the same sample in a study of T cells of healthy individuals. TCRdb re-analysed the 5' RACE reads in MiXCR, keeping a single row per CDR3 protein. The table records about 96,000 distinct CDR3 sequences, roughly 15% of them present only once. Receptors originate from a human donor in good health.

The chain recombines TRBV28 with TRBJ2-3; TRBD2 might be the D (6 bases). Germline-derived CDR1 and CDR2 are MDHEN and SYDVKM. With 9 bases removed from V and 2 bases from J, the gap between germline ends came to 18 bases. The CDR3 is made up of 15 amino acids. The CDR3 nucleotides read TGTGCCAGAAGACAAACCGGGACTCTCACAGATACGCAGTATTTT. Protein: CARRQTGTLTDTQYF. Full variable domain (outside the CDR3, taken from reference TRBV28 and TRBJ2-3): DVKVTQSSRYLVKRTGEKVFLECVQDMDHENMFWYRQDPGLGLRLIYFSYDVKMKEKGDIPEGYSVSREKKERFSLILESASTNQTSMYLCARRQTGTLTDTQYFGPGTRLTVL.

The rearrangement links TRBV2 to TRBJ2-5; no reliable D call. Per germline, CDR1 SNHLY and CDR2 FYNNEI. The CDR3 totals 12 residues. V gave up 5 bases and J gave up 5 bases, with 9 bases separating them. CDR3 in amino acids: CASSYQEETQYF. CDR3 nucleotides: TGTGCCAGCAGTTATCAGGAGGAGACCCAGTACTTC. Complete variable domain (other parts from reference TRBV2 and TRBJ2-5): EPEVTQTPSHQVTQMGQEVILRCVPISNHLYFYWYRQILGQKVEFLVSFYNNEISEKSEIFDDQFSVERPDGSNFTLKIRSTKLEDSAMYFCASSYQEETQYFGPGTRLLVL.

This clonotype was detected many times. The junction does not match germline at one end; this may be a read error. This sequence joins TRBV5-1 and TRBJ2-7, with 8 bases that match TRBD1. The CDR3 has 15 amino acids. Germline CDR1 is SGHRS and CDR2 is YFSETQ. This chain's CDR3 is CASTLGGQGSYEQYF. CDR3 nucleotides: TGCGCCAGCACCTTGGGAGGACAGGGCTCCTACGAGCAGTACTTC.

The chain employs TRBV10-3 and TRBJ2-5; D gene ambiguous. CDR1 and CDR2 from the germline V gene are ENHRY and SYGVKD. The V and J ends lost 2 bases and 6 bases respectively, with 13 bases between them. This CDR3 region has 14 residues. The CDR3 loop reads CAISETGPSQTQYF. CDR3 nucleotide sequence: TGTGCCATCAGTGAGACTGGGCCGAGCCAGACCCAGTACTTC.